Presented here are 12 T cell receptor beta chains from one specimen sequenced in a study of T cells after yellow fever vaccination. Using its own MiXCR run on the 5' RACE reads, TCRdb lists one record per CDR3 protein. The sample lists a few hundred thousand distinct CDR3 sequences; more than 6.5% were seen once. Source: CD4+ T cells sorted from PBMCs, taken on the day of the yellow fever booster vaccination. The receptors were sampled from a man aged 25 to 40 who received the YFV17D yellow fever vaccine.

V and J are TRBV7-9 and TRBJ1-6; D is unclear. Trimming shortened V by 8 bases and J by 5 bases, and 10 bases separated the two germline ends. The germline V gene has CDR1 SEHNR and CDR2 FQNEAQ (reference sequence). CDR3 length equals 13 residues. CDR3 nucleotides: TGTGCCAGCGAAAGAGGGAATAATTCACCCCTCCACTTT. Its translation: CASERGNNSPLHF.

This clonotype has a count of ten or more. The genes are TRBV12-3 or TRBV12-4 and TRBJ1-1, with D tentatively TRBD1 (6 bases). Between the trimmed V and J ends, which lost 7 bases and 10 bases, there was a span of 22 bases. The CDR3 loop spans 14 amino acids. This CDR3 is CASTPSRAGDGAFF. CDR3 DNA: TGTGCCAGCACCCCGAGCAGGGCAGGGGACGGAGCTTTCTTT.

This sequence joins TRBV20-1 and TRBJ2-3, with D possibly TRBD2 on 5 matching bases. Trimming shortened V by 0 bases and J by 3 bases, and 13 bases separated the two germline ends. Germline V CDR1 and CDR2: DFQATT, SNEGSKA (reference sequence). CDR3 length: 15 amino acids. CDR3 nucleotide sequence: TGCAGTGCTAGAGAGGGTGGACTGAGGACAGATACGCAGTATTTT. Protein product: CSAREGGLRTDTQYF.

The CDR3, as DNA: TGCAGTGCTGAACCTACAGGAAACTATGGCTACACCTTC. This sequence encodes CSAEPTGNYGYTF. The chain is built from TRBV20-1 and TRBJ1-2, with D perhaps TRBD1 (5 bases). V lost 5 bases and J 2 bases, leaving 12 bases between the germline ends. The CDR3 consists of 13 residues. In germline, CDR1 is DFQATT, CDR2 SNEGSKA (reference sequence).

The chain links TRBV20-1 to TRBJ2-7; D perhaps matches TRBD2 (5 bases). The CDR3 spans 12 residues. V was cut by 5 bases and J by 7 bases, with 15 bases left in between. Germline V gene sequence: CDR1 DFQATT, CDR2 SNEGSKA (reference sequence). CDR3 in DNA: TGCAGTGCTGGCAGCTTACAGCGGGAGCAGTACTTC. This gives the protein CSAGSLQREQYF.

This clonotype turned up a few times. The V and J genes are TRBV6-1 and TRBJ1-1; D may be TRBD1 (5 bases). Germline V gene data show CDR1 as MNHNS and CDR2 as SASEGT. This CDR3 is 14 amino acids long. V was clipped by 5 bases and J by 6 bases, with 16 bases between them. The CDR3 DNA reads as TGTGCCAGCAGTCCTCGCACGATGGGGGCTGAAGCTTTCTTT. Its protein is CASSPRTMGAEAFF.

This clonotype has ten or more counts. The chain joins TRBV12-3 or TRBV12-4 to TRBJ2-1, with D perhaps TRBD1 (6 bases). V lost 7 bases and J lost 3, with 10 bases in between. This CDR3 has 13 residues. CDR3 sequence: CASTTGVYNEQFF. DNA for the CDR3: TGTGCCAGCACGACAGGAGTCTACAATGAGCAGTTCTTC.

This clonotype was seen repeatedly, ten times or more. V and J are TRBV7-2 and TRBJ2-5; TRBD1 aligns across 8 bases. CDR3 size: 16 residues. Unmatched junction bases numbered 4, after V lost 1 base and J lost 0 bases. Germline lookup yields CDR1 SGHTA and CDR2 FQGNSA. CDR3 nucleotide sequence: TGTGCCAGCAGCTTAGGGACAGGGCAGTACCAAGAGACCCAGTACTTC. The encoded protein is CASSLGTGQYQETQYF.

This chain links TRBV7-2 with TRBJ2-7; D possibly corresponds to TRBD1 (5 bases). Trimming left V 4 bases short and J 4 bases short, with 11 bases between. The CDR3 sequence is 13 residues long. Germline assignment: CDR1 SGHTA and CDR2 FQGNSA. CDR3 nucleotide sequence: TGTGCCAGCAGCTCACAGGAGAGGTACGAGCAGTACTTC. Residues: CASSSQERYEQYF.

V usage is TRBV10-3 and J usage is TRBJ1-5; D may be TRBD1 (6 bases). The germline gives CDR1 ENHRY, CDR2 SYGVKD. This CDR3 region has 14 residues. V dropped 4 bases and J dropped 11 bases, with 18 bases sitting between them. The CDR3 is CAISGSGGGRAQHF. The CDR3 DNA reads as TGTGCCATCAGTGGGAGTGGAGGGGGAAGGGCCCAGCATTTT.

This clonotype was detected ten times or more. V gene TRBV20-1 combines with J gene TRBJ2-3; possibly TRBD1 for D (6 bases). V shed 3 bases and J shed 4 bases, with 14 bases lying between them. The CDR3 is 14 residues long. The germline gives CDR1 DFQATT, CDR2 SNEGSKA (reference sequence). The CDR3 bases are TGCAGTGCTAGTTCTAGTGGGGGCCCAGATACGCAGTATTTT. Its translation is CSASSSGGPDTQYF.

This clonotype was seen a handful of times. The chain joins TRBV30 to TRBJ1-1; tentative D call: TRBD1 (6 bases). Trimming left V 0 bases short and J 5 bases short, with 10 bases between. The CDR3 loop spans 13 amino acids. CDR1 and CDR2 (germline): GTSNPN, SVGIG (reference sequence). CDR3 sequence reads: CAWSVRGWTEAFF. The CDR3 region has the DNA TGTGCCTGGAGTGTAAGGGGGTGGACTGAAGCTTTCTTT.